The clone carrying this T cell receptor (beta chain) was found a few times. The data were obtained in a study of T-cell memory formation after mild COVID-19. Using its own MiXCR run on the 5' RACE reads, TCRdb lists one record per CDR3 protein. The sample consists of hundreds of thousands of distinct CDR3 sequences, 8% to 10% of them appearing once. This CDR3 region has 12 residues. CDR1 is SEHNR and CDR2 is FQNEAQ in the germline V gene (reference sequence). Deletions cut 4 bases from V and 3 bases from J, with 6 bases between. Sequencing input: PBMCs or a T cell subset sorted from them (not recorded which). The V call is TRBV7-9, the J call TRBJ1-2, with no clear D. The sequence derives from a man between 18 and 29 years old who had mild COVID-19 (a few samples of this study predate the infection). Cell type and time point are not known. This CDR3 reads CASSSDDYGYTF. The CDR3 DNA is TGTGCCAGCAGCTCCGACGACTATGGCTACACCTTC.